This entry features one TCR beta chain sequence. The junction does not match germline at one end; this may be a read error. This sample's RNA came from whole unsorted tissue. The data were taken from a study of tumor and adjacent non-tumor tissue in lung cancer. This CDR3 contains 13 residues. Germline lookup yields CDR1 ENHRY and CDR2 SYGVKD. A modified ARM-PCR protocol with three rounds of nested PCR amplified TCRbeta. MiXCR was run by TCRdb on the multiplex PCR reads, yielding one entry per CDR3 protein. The data show over 110,000 distinct CDR3 sequences, 60% to 70% seen once. This rearrangement joins TRBV10-3 to TRBJ2-1; D is possibly TRBD1 or TRBD2 (6 bases each). The sequence was collected from a man in his 60s with small cell lung cancer. Sequenced sample: lung tumor tissue. The DNA for the CDR3 is TGTGCCCTCAGTGATAGGGGGGACATTGAGCAGTTCTTC. Its translation: CALSDRGDIEQFF.